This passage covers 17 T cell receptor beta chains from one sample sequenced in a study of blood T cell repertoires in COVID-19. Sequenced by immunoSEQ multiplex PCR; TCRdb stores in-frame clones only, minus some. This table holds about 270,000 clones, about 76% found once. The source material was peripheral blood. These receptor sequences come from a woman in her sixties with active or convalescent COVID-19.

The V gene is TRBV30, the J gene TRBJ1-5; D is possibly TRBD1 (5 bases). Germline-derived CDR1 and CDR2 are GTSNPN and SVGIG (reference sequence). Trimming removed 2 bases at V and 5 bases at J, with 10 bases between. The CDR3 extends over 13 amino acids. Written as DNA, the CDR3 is TGTGCCTGGAGTTTCACGGGGGATCAGCCCCAGCATTTT. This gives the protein CAWSFTGDQPQHF.

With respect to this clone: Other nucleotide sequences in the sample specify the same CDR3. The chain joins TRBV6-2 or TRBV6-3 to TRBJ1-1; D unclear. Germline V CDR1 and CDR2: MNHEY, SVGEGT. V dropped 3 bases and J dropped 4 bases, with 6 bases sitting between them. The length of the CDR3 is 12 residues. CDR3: CASSYTGTEAFF. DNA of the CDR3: TGTGCCAGCAGTTATACGGGCACTGAAGCTTTCTTT.

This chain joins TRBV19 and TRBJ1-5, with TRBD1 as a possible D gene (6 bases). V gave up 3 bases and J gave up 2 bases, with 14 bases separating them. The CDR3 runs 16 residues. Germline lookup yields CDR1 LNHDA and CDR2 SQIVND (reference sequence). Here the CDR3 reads CASSISQGWGNQPQHF. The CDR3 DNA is TGTGCCAGTAGTATCTCACAGGGTTGGGGCAATCAGCCCCAGCATTTT.

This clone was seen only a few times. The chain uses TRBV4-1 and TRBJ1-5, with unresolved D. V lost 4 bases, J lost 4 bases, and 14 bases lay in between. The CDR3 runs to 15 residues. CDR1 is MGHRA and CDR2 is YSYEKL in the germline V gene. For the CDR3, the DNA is TGCGCCAGCAGCCCCCGACTCCCCGTTAATCAGCCCCAGCATTTT. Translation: CASSPRLPVNQPQHF.

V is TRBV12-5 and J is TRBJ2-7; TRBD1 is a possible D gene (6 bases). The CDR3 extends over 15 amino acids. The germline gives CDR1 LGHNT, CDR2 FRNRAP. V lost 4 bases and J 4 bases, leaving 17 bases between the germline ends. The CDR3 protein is CASGSPRRGTYEQYF. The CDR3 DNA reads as TGTGCTAGTGGTTCCCCCCGGCGTGGGACATACGAGCAGTACTTC.

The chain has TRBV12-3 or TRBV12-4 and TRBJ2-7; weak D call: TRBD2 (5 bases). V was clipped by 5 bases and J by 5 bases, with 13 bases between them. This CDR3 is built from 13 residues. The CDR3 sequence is CASSPLAGNEQYF. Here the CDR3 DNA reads TGTGCCAGCAGTCCCTTGGCCGGGAACGAGCAGTACTTC.

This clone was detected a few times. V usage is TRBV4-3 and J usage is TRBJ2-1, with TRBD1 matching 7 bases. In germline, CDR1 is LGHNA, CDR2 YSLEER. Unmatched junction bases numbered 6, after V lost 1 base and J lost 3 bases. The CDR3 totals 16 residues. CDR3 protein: CASSQGFRGFYNEQFF. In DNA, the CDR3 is TGCGCCAGCAGCCAAGGCTTCAGGGGGTTCTACAATGAGCAGTTCTTC.

Here the CDR3 reads CASSLLAGVVKNSPLHF. As DNA, the CDR3 is TGTGCCAGCAGTTTATTAGCGGGGGTAGTGAAGAATTCACCCCTCCACTTT. The J gene is TRBJ1-6, the V gene TRBV27; D may be TRBD1 (5 bases). V dropped 1 base and J dropped 7 bases, with 17 bases sitting between them. The CDR3 spans 17 residues. Germline V gives CDR1 MNHEY, CDR2 SMNVEV (reference sequence).

The CDR3: CASSQVSGFGNTIYF. The CDR3 DNA sequence: TGTGCCAGCAGCCAAGTAAGCGGCTTCGGAAACACCATATATTTT. The chain recombines TRBV4-2 with TRBJ1-3; no reliable D call. The CDR3 contains 15 residues. V was pared by 1 base and J by 4 bases, with 11 bases between. Germline-derived CDR1 and CDR2 are LGHNA and YNFKEQ.

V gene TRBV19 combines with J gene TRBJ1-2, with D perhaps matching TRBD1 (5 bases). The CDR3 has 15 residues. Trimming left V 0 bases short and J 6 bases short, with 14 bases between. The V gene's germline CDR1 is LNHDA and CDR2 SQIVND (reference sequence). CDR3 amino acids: CASSIDLRGGNGYTF. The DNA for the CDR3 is TGTGCCAGTAGTATAGATCTTCGGGGCGGGAATGGCTACACCTTC.

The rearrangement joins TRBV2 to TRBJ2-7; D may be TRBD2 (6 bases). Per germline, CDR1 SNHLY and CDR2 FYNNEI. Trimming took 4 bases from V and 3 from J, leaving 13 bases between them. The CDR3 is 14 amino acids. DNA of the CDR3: TGTGCCAGCAGTGGGGATGGGACTTTCTACGAGCAGTACTTC. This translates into CASSGDGTFYEQYF.

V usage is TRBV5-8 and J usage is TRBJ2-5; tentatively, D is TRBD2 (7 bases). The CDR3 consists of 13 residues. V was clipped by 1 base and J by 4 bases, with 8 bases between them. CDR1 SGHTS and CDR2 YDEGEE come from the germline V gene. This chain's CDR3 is CASSLRGAETQYF. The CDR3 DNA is TGTGCCAGCAGCTTGCGGGGGGCAGAGACCCAGTACTTC.

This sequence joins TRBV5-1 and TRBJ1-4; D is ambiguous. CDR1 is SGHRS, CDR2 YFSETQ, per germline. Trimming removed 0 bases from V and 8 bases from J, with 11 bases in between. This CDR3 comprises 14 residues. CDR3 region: CASSLGGGREKLFF. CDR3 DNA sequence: TGCGCCAGCAGCTTGGGTGGAGGGCGCGAAAAACTGTTTTTT.

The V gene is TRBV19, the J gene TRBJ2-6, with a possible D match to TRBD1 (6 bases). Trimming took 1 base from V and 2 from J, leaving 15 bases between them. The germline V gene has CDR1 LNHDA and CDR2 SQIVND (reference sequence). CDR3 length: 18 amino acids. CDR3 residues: CASSIAPQGSPGANVLTF. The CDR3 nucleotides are TGTGCCAGTAGTATAGCACCACAGGGAAGTCCTGGGGCCAACGTCCTGACTTTC.

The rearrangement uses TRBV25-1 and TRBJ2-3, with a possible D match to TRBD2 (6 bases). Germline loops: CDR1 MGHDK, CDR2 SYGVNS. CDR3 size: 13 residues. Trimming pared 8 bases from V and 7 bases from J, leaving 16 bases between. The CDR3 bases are TGTGCCAGCGCGGGGTCAGGGTCAAATACGCAGTATTTT. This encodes CASAGSGSNTQYF.

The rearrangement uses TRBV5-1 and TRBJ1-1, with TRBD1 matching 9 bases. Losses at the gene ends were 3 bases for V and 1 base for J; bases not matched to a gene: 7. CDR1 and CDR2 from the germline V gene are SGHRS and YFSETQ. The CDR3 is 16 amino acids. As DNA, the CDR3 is TGCGCCAGCAGCTCGATACCGGGACAGGGGAACACTGAAGCTTTCTTT. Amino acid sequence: CASSSIPGQGNTEAFF.

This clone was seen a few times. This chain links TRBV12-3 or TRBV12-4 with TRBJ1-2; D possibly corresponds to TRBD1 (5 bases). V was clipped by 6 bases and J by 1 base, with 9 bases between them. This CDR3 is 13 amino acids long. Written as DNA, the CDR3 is TGTGCCAGCAGCCTAGACAGTAACTATGGCTACACCTTC. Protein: CASSLDSNYGYTF.